The 15 T cell receptor beta chains below all came from one sample that was sequenced in a study of cytomegalovirus exposure and HLA in healthy donors. The PCR employed 60 Vbeta primers together with 13 Jbeta primers. Data came from immunoSEQ multiplex PCR; TCRdb stores just in-frame clones and leaves some out. This sample has roughly 200,000 clones, with 65% to 90% found just once. Sequencing was performed on PBMCs. These TCRs come from a woman aged 45-65 years in good health and CMV-seronegative.

The chain is built from TRBV28 and TRBJ2-7, with a weak D call TRBD2 (5 bases). The germline gives CDR1 MDHEN, CDR2 SYDVKM. CDR3 length: 14 amino acids. The ends were cut back, 5 bases at V and 3 bases at J, with 14 bases in the middle. This CDR3 reads CASSPNPGDYEQYF. The DNA for the CDR3 is TGTGCCAGCAGTCCTAATCCCGGGGACTACGAGCAGTACTTC.

The chain uses TRBV29-1 and TRBJ2-5; unclear D gene. Germline lookup yields CDR1 SQVTM and CDR2 ANQGSEA. Trimming took off 0 bases at V and 4 bases at J, with 6 bases between the two ends. This CDR3 region has 12 residues. This chain's CDR3 is CSVEESRETQYF. In DNA, the CDR3 is TGCAGCGTTGAAGAATCGAGAGAGACCCAGTACTTC.

This clone was seen a single time. V usage is TRBV30 and J usage is TRBJ2-5; TRBD2 aligns across 7 bases. V was pared by 0 bases and J by 4 bases, with 11 bases of the junction left unmatched. There are 16 residues in the CDR3. CDR1 is GTSNPN, CDR2 SVGIG, per germline (reference sequence). CDR3 in DNA: TGTGCCTGGAGTGTAGGGGCGGGAGCGTTGGGAGAGACCCAGTACTTC. Translating gives CAWSVGAGALGETQYF.

V and J are TRBV25-1 and TRBJ1-1; TRBD1 matches at 9 bases. Germline CDR1 reads MGHDK; CDR2 reads SYGVNS. This CDR3 has 15 amino acids. Germline trimming cut 3 bases from V and 5 bases from J; bases unmatched to any gene: 7. The CDR3 nucleotides read TGTGCCAGCAGTGACCCTGGACAGGGGAAGACTGAAGCTTTCTTT. The encoded protein is CASSDPGQGKTEAFF.

The V gene is TRBV5-1, the J gene TRBJ2-2, with 7 bases fitting TRBD1. The CDR3 length is 15 residues. V gave up 0 bases and J gave up 4 bases; unmatched junction bases: 3. Germline V gene data show CDR1 as SGHRS and CDR2 as YFSETQ. CDR3 sequence reads: CASSLATGPTGELFF. CDR3 coding DNA: TGCGCCAGCAGCTTGGCGACAGGGCCCACCGGGGAGCTGTTTTTT.

CDR3 loop: CASSLRGSGNTIYF. The CDR3 DNA reads TGTGCCAGCAGCCTACGGGGCTCTGGAAACACCATATATTTT. V and J are TRBV5-6 and TRBJ1-3; no clear D gene. CDR3 length equals 14 residues. Germline-derived CDR1 and CDR2 are SGHDT and YYEEEE. Trimming pared 4 bases from V and 0 bases from J, leaving 8 bases between.

The gene calls are TRBV19 and TRBJ1-5; TRBD1 aligns across 8 bases. The CDR3 runs 15 residues. Germline-derived CDR1 and CDR2 are LNHDA and SQIVND (reference sequence). Germline trimming cut 7 bases from V and 2 bases from J; bases unmatched to any gene: 7. The CDR3 region is CASNLDRAGNQPQHF. DNA for the CDR3: TGTGCCAGTAACTTGGACAGGGCTGGCAATCAGCCCCAGCATTTT.

The rearrangement links TRBV5-4 to TRBJ2-2; possibly TRBD2 for D (5 bases). V was cut by 1 base and J by 1 base, with 11 bases left in between. This CDR3 has 16 residues. Germline values: CDR1 SGHNT, CDR2 YYREEE (reference sequence). DNA of the CDR3: TGTGCCAGCAGCTTGATGGCGGGTGGGAACACCGGGGAGCTGTTTTTT. Its protein is CASSLMAGGNTGELFF.

The J gene is TRBJ2-1, the V gene TRBV27; 11 nucleotides line up with TRBD2. In germline, CDR1 is MNHEY, CDR2 SMNVEV (reference sequence). This CDR3 has 15 amino acids. The junction had 4 bases not matched to a gene; V was cut back by 2 bases and J by 7 bases. CDR3 DNA sequence: TGTGCCAGCAGTTTAAGGCTAGCGGGAGGAAATGAGCAGTTCTTC. Its protein is CASSLRLAGGNEQFF.

This clone was observed a single time. V is TRBV7-9 and J is TRBJ2-3, with a tentative D call TRBD2 (5 bases). Germline V CDR1 and CDR2: SEHNR, FQNEAQ (reference sequence). This CDR3 region has 15 residues. The V end lost 5 bases, the J end lost 0 bases, and 12 bases lay between the germline ends. CDR3 sequence (DNA): TGTGCCAGCAGCCCCCCACGGACTAGCACAGATACGCAGTATTTT. This gives the protein CASSPPRTSTDTQYF.

The J gene is TRBJ2-6, the V gene TRBV5-1; weak D call: TRBD1 (6 bases). Germline V gene sequence: CDR1 SGHRS, CDR2 YFSETQ. CDR3 length: 17 residues. V lost 0 bases to trimming and J lost 0 bases, with 10 bases between them. The CDR3 is CASSLGQGSSGANVLTF. CDR3 nucleotides: TGCGCCAGCAGCTTGGGGCAGGGGAGCTCTGGGGCCAACGTCCTGACTTTC.

The CDR3 DNA reads TGTGCCAGTACCCCTCGGGTGAACACTGAAGCTTTCTTT. It yields the protein CASTPRVNTEAFF. The V call is TRBV19, the J call TRBJ1-1; D not resolved. This CDR3 region has 13 residues. In germline, CDR1 is LNHDA, CDR2 SQIVND (reference sequence). V was shortened by 7 bases and J by 0 bases, with 9 bases between the two germline ends.

The rearrangement uses TRBV28 and TRBJ1-4; D is unclear. CDR3 length: 18 amino acids. The germline V and J ends were trimmed by 5 bases and 8 bases, with 27 bases remaining between them. CDR1 is MDHEN, CDR2 SYDVKM, per germline. CDR3 residues: CASSPSPFTGAPEEKLFF. CDR3 nucleotides: TGTGCCAGCAGTCCCTCCCCTTTCACCGGAGCCCCAGAGGAAAAACTGTTTTTT.

The chain joins TRBV28 to TRBJ2-5, with 9 bases aligning to TRBD1. The CDR3 is 13 residues long. V trimming: 6 bases; J trimming: 5 bases; junction bases outside the gene matches: 4. CDR1 MDHEN and CDR2 SYDVKM come from the germline V gene. The CDR3: CASRGQGVETQYF. For the CDR3, the DNA is TGTGCCAGCAGGGGACAGGGCGTGGAGACCCAGTACTTC.

The chain recombines TRBV14 with TRBJ2-1; tentatively, D is TRBD2 (6 bases). This CDR3 has 15 residues. Looked up from germline, CDR1 is SGHDN and CDR2 is FVKESK. The V end was cut by 5 bases, the J end by 6 bases, with 17 bases between. This CDR3 reads CASSSTRLVINEQFF. In DNA, the CDR3 is TGTGCCAGCAGCTCAACACGACTAGTAATCAATGAGCAGTTCTTC.